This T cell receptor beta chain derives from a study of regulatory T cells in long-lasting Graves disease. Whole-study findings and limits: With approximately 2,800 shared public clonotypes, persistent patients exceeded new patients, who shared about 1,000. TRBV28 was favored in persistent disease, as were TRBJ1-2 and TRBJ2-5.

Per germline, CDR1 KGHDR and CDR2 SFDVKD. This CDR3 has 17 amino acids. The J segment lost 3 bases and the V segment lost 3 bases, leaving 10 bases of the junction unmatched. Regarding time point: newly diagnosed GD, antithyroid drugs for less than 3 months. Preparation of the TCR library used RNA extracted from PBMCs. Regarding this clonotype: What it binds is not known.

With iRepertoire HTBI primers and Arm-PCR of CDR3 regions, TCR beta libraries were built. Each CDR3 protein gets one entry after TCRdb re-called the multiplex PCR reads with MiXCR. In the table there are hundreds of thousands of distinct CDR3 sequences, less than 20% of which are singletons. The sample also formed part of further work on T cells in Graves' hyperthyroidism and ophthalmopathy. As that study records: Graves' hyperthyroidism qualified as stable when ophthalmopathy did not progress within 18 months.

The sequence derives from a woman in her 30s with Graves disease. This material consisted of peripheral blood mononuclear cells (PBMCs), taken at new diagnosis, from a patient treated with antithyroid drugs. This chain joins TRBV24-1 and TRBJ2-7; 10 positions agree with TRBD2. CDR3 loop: CATSDGTRPSGSYEQYF. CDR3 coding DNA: TGTGCCACCAGTGATGGGACAAGACCTAGCGGGAGCTACGAGCAGTACTTC.